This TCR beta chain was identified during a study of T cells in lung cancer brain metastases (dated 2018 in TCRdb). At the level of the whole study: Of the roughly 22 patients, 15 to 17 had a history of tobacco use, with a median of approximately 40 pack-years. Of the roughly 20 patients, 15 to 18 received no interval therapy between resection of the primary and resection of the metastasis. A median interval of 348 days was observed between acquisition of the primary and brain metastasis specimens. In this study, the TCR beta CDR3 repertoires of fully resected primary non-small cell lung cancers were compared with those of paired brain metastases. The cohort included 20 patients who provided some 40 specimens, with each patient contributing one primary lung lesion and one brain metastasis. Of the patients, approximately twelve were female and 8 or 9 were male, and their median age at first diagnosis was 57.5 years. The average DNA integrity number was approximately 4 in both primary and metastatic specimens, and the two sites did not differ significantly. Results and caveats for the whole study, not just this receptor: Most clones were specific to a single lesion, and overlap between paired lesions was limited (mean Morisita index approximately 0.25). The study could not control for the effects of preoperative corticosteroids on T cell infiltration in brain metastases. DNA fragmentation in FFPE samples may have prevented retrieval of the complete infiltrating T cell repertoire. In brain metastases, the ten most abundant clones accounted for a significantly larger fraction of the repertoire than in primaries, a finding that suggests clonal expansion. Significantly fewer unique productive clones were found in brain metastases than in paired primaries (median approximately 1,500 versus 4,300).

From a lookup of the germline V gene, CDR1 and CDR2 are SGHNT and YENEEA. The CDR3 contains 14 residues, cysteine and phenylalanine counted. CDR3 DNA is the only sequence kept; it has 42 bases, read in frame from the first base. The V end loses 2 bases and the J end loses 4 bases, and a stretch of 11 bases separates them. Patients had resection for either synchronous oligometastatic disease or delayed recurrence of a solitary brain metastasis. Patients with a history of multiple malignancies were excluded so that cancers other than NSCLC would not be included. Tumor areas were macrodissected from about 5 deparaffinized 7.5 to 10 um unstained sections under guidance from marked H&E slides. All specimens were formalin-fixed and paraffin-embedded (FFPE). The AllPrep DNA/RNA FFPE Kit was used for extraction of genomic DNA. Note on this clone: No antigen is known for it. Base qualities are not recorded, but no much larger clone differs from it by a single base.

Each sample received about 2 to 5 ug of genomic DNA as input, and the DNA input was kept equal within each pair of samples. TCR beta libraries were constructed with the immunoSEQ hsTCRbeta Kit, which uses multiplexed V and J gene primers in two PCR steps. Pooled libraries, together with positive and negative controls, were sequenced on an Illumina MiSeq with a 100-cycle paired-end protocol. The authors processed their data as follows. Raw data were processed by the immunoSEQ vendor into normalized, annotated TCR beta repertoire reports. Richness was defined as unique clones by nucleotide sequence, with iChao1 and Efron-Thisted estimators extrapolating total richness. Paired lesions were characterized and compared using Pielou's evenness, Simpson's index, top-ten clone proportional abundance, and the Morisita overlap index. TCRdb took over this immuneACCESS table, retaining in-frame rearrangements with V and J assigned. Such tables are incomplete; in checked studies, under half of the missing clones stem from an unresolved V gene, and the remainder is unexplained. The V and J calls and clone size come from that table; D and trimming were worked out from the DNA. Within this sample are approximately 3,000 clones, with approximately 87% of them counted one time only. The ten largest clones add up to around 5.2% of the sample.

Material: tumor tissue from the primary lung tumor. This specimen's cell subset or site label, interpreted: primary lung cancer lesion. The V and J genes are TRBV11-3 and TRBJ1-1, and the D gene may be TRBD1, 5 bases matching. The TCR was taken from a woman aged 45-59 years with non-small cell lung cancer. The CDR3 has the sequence CASSLSPGSTEAFF. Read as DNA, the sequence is TGTGCCAGCAGCTTAAGCCCAGGGAGCACTGAAGCTTTCTTT.